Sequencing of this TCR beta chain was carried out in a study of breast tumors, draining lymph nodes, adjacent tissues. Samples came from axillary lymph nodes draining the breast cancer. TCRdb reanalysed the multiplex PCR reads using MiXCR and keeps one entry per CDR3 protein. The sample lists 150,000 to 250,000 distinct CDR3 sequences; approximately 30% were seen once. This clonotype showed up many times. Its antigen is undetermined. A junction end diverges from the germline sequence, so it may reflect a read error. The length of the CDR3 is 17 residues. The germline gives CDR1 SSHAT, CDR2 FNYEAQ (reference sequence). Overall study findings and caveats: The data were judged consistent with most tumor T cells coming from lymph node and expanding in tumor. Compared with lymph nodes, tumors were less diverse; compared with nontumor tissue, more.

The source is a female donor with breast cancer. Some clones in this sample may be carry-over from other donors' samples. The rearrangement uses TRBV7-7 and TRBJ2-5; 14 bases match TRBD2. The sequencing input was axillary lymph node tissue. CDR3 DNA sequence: TGTGCTAGCAGCTATCGACTAGCGGGAGGGCCTGGGGAGACCCAGTACTTC. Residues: CASSYRLAGGPGETQYF.